Shown below are 2 T cell receptor beta chains from a single sample sequenced in a study of CXCR3-negative and CXCR3-positive naive CD8 T cells. 5' RACE with UMI labels generated the TRB cDNA libraries. TCRdb reprocessed the 5' RACE reads, keeping one entry per CDR3 protein, no DNA. The sample's table shows roughly 89,000 distinct CDR3 sequences. Sequencing was done on a sample of naive CXCR3- CD8+ T cells from blood. The subset here: CD45RO-CCR7+CD27+CD95- naive CD8+ T cells lacking CXCR3 (TNR3-). These receptors all come from a human donor in good health. Some clones in this sample may be carry-over from other donors' samples.

CDR3: CAGQGLQQETQYF. This rearrangement joins TRBV7-9 to TRBJ2-5; the TCRdb D gene call, TRBD1, has no DNA to confirm it. The germline gives CDR1 SEHNR, CDR2 FQNEAQ (reference sequence). This CDR3 contains 13 residues.

The rearrangement links TRBV20-1 to TRBJ2-1. The CDR3 loop spans 15 amino acids. From germline, CDR1 is DFQATT and CDR2 SNEGSKA (reference sequence). Here the CDR3 reads CSASTPQSNYNEQFF.